This T cell receptor (beta chain) was recovered during a study of T cells after yellow fever vaccination (dated by TCRdb to between 2017 and 2020). With regard to the full study: The SMART-Seq v4 Ultra Low Input RNA kit was used to prepare libraries from fractions with low cell numbers. Blood was drawn at multiple timepoints before and after primary and secondary immunization, with bulk PBMC replicates and cell subsets isolated. Two healthy male donors made up the cohort, one aged 18 to 30 years and the other aged 30 to 40 years. To follow T-cell clones before and after primary and booster YFV17D yellow fever vaccination, bulk TCR alpha and beta repertoires were sequenced over time.

TCR cDNA was synthesized by 5'RACE template switching, which introduced a universal primer site and unique molecular identifiers. Priming for cDNA synthesis came from both the TCR alpha and TCR beta constant segments. Two PCR steps were used to amplify libraries, with sample barcodes and sequencing adapters being added in the second step. Sequencing of the libraries was done on either Illumina HiSeq 2500 (2x100 bp) or NovaSeq (2x150 bp). In the paper's pipeline: MIGEC handled demultiplexing of reads and collapsing into UMI consensus sequences, while MiXCR performed V(D)J alignment. Vaccine-responding clonotypes were defined with edgeR using replicate PBMC samples, requiring FDR below 0.01 and a log2 fold change above 5 up to day 15. CD4 or CD8 identity was assigned to each bulk clonotype according to whether the clonotype was present at higher abundance in the sequenced CD4 repertoire or the sequenced CD8 repertoire. TCRdb took the public reads, trimmed them with fastp at Q25, ran MiXCR for clone calling and kept in-frame beta chains. Every CDR3 protein is listed once, alongside the most common genes and DNA of its rows. The V and J calls reflect TCRdb's pipeline rather than the authors' work. Present in this sample are under 600,000 distinct CDR3 sequences, approximately 12% of which were seen just once. Of the sample, about an eighth falls within the top ten clones.

This specimen's treatment or condition label, interpreted: live attenuated yellow fever vaccine strain. At every blood-draw timepoint, two biological replicates of bulk PBMCs were collected. PBMCs were isolated from peripheral blood using a standard Ficoll-Paque protocol. RNA was extracted with TriZol from bulk PBMCs, CD4 and CD8 fractions, and dextramer-positive and dextramer-negative fractions. Results the study describes overall, beyond this receptor: The study included only a couple of donors, which limits how far the findings can be generalized. The secondary T-cell response was found to be weaker but faster than the primary response, with a peak reached on day 5 rather than on day 15. Most clones expanded after primary vaccination were re-detected after the booster (96% of CD4 and 80% to 90% of CD8), suggesting broad memory maintenance. A small share of clonotypes was detected in both CD4 and CD8 compartments, with the overlap likely arising from convergent recombination. Computational filtering was needed because FACS-sorted repertoires could contain abundant contaminating clonotypes from the bulk population.

From the cysteine through the phenylalanine, the CDR3 covers 21 amino acids. Kept here is only the CDR3 DNA, which spans 63 bases and is read in frame from base 1. V loses 0 bases at its end and J loses 4 bases; junction bases beyond the gene matches: 22. Via the germline V gene (reference sequence), CDR1 is MNHEY and CDR2 SMNVEV. Regarding this clonotype: The antigen this receptor binds is unknown. Nothing much larger sits one base from this clone, and base qualities are not available.

The origin of this receptor is a man aged 25-45 years who received the YFV17D yellow fever vaccine. The chain is made from TRBV27 and TRBJ2-3, with TRBD2 matching 7 junction bases. This specimen consisted of PBMCs, obtained on the day of the yellow fever booster vaccination. The DNA sequence reads TGTGCCAGCAGTTTATCCACGGGGCCGCCCTCGCGGGAGAACCCCTCAGATACGCAGTATTTT. Translation gives CASSLSTGPPSRENPSDTQYF.